Below, 30 T cell receptor beta chains from the same sample are listed, as sequenced in a study of vaccination effects on CD4 cells after COVID-19. What these receptors recognize is not known. Upon completion of approximately ten days in culture, CD4+ T cells were isolated. The person was diagnosed with PCR-confirmed SARS-CoV-2 infection between March and December 2020. Two-dose vaccination with either BNT162b2 or mRNA-1273 was given to the participants. Generated by immunoSEQ multiplex PCR, the TCRdb table keeps only in-frame clones and is missing some. The table has 30,000 to 35,000 clones, about 68% seen once. The starting material was CD4+ T cells from PBMCs cultured without peptide, obtained after COVID-19 vaccination. The source of these receptors is a human donor who had a prior SARS-CoV-2 infection.

This chain joins TRBV5-5 and TRBJ2-1; D perhaps matches TRBD2 (5 bases). This CDR3 comprises 15 residues. The germline gives CDR1 SGHKS, CDR2 YYEKEE (reference sequence). Trimming left V 4 bases short and J 3 bases short, with 14 bases between. CDR3 nucleotide sequence: TGTGCCAGCAGCGTGAGCGGCTACCTCTACAATGAGCAGTTCTTC. Protein sequence: CASSVSGYLYNEQFF.

This clone was detected only a few times. V is TRBV3-1 (or the pseudogene TRBV3-2) and J is TRBJ1-1; 7 bases line up with TRBD1. The ends lost 3 bases at V and 7 bases at J; junction bases unmatched: 8. This CDR3 comprises 14 residues. Germline V gene lookup returns CDR1 LGHDT and CDR2 YNNKEL (reference sequence). CDR3 in DNA: TGTGCCAGCAGCCAGCCGGGACAGACAAATGAAGCTTTCTTT. Amino acid sequence: CASSQPGQTNEAFF.

The chain has TRBV3-1 (or the pseudogene TRBV3-2) and TRBJ2-7; possibly TRBD1 or TRBD2 for D (7 bases each). With 7 bases removed from V and 7 bases from J, the gap between germline ends came to 11 bases. The CDR3 contains 11 residues. The germline V gene encodes CDR1 LGHDT and CDR2 YNNKEL (reference sequence). The CDR3 loop reads CASTRGGEQYF. CDR3 sequence (DNA): TGTGCCAGCACCAGGGGGGGGGAGCAGTACTTC.

The rearrangement links TRBV19 to TRBJ2-4; D is perhaps TRBD1 (6 bases). V was trimmed by 4 bases and J by 2 bases, leaving 18 bases between them. The CDR3 contains 17 residues. Germline assignment: CDR1 LNHDA and CDR2 SQIVND (reference sequence). For the CDR3, the DNA is TGTGCCAGTAGTACTCAAGGAACGACAGGACCCAAAAACATTCAGTACTTC. Translation gives CASSTQGTTGPKNIQYF.

This clone was counted only a few times. The rearrangement joins TRBV4-2 to TRBJ2-1; D gene ambiguous. Germline-derived CDR1 and CDR2 are LGHNA and YNFKEQ. V was cut by 4 bases and J by 4 bases, with 17 bases left in between. The length of the CDR3 is 16 residues. For the CDR3, the DNA is TGTGCCAGCAGCCTAAAGTTCTGGGGTGAGTACAATGAGCAGTTCTTC. Residues: CASSLKFWGEYNEQFF.

The chain combines TRBV9 with TRBJ1-6, with 9 bases that match TRBD1. The V segment lost 3 bases and the J segment 9 bases; nucleotides outside the gene matches: 10. The CDR3 consists of 16 residues. Per the germline V gene, CDR1 is SGDLS and CDR2 is YYNGEE. The CDR3: CASSALGQGQGSPLHF. In DNA, the CDR3 is TGTGCCAGCAGCGCCCTGGGACAGGGTCAGGGTTCACCCCTCCACTTT.

This clone has a single count. V and J are TRBV4-1 and TRBJ2-5, with unresolved D. This CDR3 contains 16 residues. The V gene lost 1 base and the J gene lost 0 bases, with 12 bases spanning the gap. CDR1 and CDR2 (germline): MGHRA, YSYEKL. The CDR3 coding sequence is TGCGCCAGCAGCCAAGCCCTCACCCAGTACCAAGAGACCCAGTACTTC. It specifies CASSQALTQYQETQYF.

The chain recombines TRBV18 with TRBJ1-6; D gene ambiguous. The ends were cut back, 4 bases at V and 11 bases at J, with 24 bases in the middle. The CDR3 is 17 residues long. Germline CDR1 and CDR2: KGHSH and LQKENI. CDR3 in amino acids: CASSQAEGVLSGTPLHF. The CDR3 DNA is TGTGCCAGCTCACAAGCTGAGGGAGTCCTTAGCGGGACACCCCTCCACTTT.

The chain recombines TRBV9 with TRBJ2-5, with D maybe TRBD1 (6 bases). V shed 0 bases and J shed 5 bases, with 17 bases lying between them. Germline CDR1 and CDR2: SGDLS and YYNGEE. CDR3 length equals 16 residues. The CDR3 is CASSVGWGTQGETQYF. The CDR3 DNA sequence: TGTGCCAGCAGCGTAGGCTGGGGGACCCAGGGGGAGACCCAGTACTTC.

The V gene is TRBV5-6, the J gene TRBJ2-1, with TRBD2 as a possible D gene (6 bases). Trimming pared 0 bases from V and 5 bases from J, leaving 18 bases between. The CDR3 extends over 17 amino acids. In germline, CDR1 is SGHDT, CDR2 YYEEEE. As DNA, the CDR3 is TGTGCCAGCAGCTTGGGGCGGAGGGGCGGGCCGAACAATGAGCAGTTCTTC. Protein sequence: CASSLGRRGGPNNEQFF.

This rearrangement joins TRBV5-5 to TRBJ1-4; D remains unclear. The length of the CDR3 is 16 residues. Germline values: CDR1 SGHKS, CDR2 YYEKEE (reference sequence). The ends were cut back, 0 bases at V and 2 bases at J, with 11 bases in the middle. Written as DNA, the CDR3 is TGTGCCAGCAGCTTGGCCTGGGAGGCGACTAATGAAAAACTGTTTTTT. Translated, it gives CASSLAWEATNEKLFF.

This clone showed up just once. The chain uses TRBV27 and TRBJ2-5; TRBD2 matches 7 bases. CDR3 length: 22 residues. With V trimmed by 3 bases and J by 0 bases, 25 bases remained unmatched. Germline-derived CDR1 and CDR2 are MNHEY and SMNVEV (reference sequence). The DNA for the CDR3 is TGTGCCAGCAGTTTCATAGCGGGCGCAGCCTTAACCCTTAATTTGTACCAAGAGACCCAGTACTTC. It translates to CASSFIAGAALTLNLYQETQYF.

The table lists this clone with a count of one. This rearrangement joins TRBV6-5 to TRBJ1-1; D possibly corresponds to TRBD1 (6 bases). The V end lost 6 bases, the J end lost 3 bases, and 17 bases lay between the germline ends. Germline lookup yields CDR1 MNHEY and CDR2 SVGAGI. This CDR3 is built from 15 residues. The CDR3: CASRTDSFRDTEAFF. CDR3 nucleotide sequence: TGTGCCAGCAGGACGGACAGCTTCCGGGACACTGAAGCTTTCTTT.

This chain links TRBV2 with TRBJ2-7; 13 bases agree with TRBD2. CDR1 and CDR2 from the germline V gene are SNHLY and FYNNEI. After removal of 1 base from V and 5 bases from J, the junction contained 11 bases not matched to a gene. The CDR3 is 18 residues long. CDR3 nucleotides: TGTGCCAGCAGTGAAGGAAGGACTAGCGGGAGAGTTTGGAACGAGCAGTACTTC. It translates to CASSEGRTSGRVWNEQYF.

The genes are TRBV7-8 and TRBJ2-2; 7 bases are shared with TRBD1. Germline assignment: CDR1 SGHVS and CDR2 FQNEAQ. Losses at the gene ends were 6 bases for V and 2 bases for J; bases not matched to a gene: 3. The CDR3 has 14 residues. The CDR3 sequence is CASRGQQNTGELFF. CDR3 DNA: TGTGCCAGCAGGGGACAGCAAAACACCGGGGAGCTGTTTTTT. Filled out from reference TRBV7-8 and TRBJ2-2, the complete variable domain reads GAGVSQSPRYKVAKRGQDVALRCDPISGHVSLFWYQQALGQGPEFLTYFQNEAQLDKSGLPSDRFFAERPEGSVSTLKIQRTQQEDSAVYLCASRGQQNTGELFFGEGSRLTVL.

This chain connects TRBV5-6 to TRBJ2-3; D is unclear. Germline V gene lookup returns CDR1 SGHDT and CDR2 YYEEEE. The CDR3 is 15 residues long. Trimming removed 3 bases from V and 6 bases from J, with 17 bases in between. CDR3 in amino acids: CASSYDVVGFDTQYF. In DNA, the CDR3 is TGTGCCAGCAGCTACGACGTGGTGGGCTTCGATACGCAGTATTTT.

This rearrangement joins TRBV14 to TRBJ2-1, with 8 positions matching TRBD2. Germline V gene sequence: CDR1 SGHDN, CDR2 FVKESK. Trimming cost V 4 bases and J 8 bases; bases outside gene matches: 10. The CDR3 sequence is 15 residues long. CDR3 bases: TGTGCCAGCAGCCCCGCAGGACTAGCACGCGATGAGCAGTTCTTC. It encodes CASSPAGLARDEQFF.

The J gene is TRBJ2-2, the V gene TRBV5-6; D gene ambiguous. The V end was cut by 1 base, the J end by 1 base, with 8 bases between. The CDR3 length is 15 residues. Germline assignment: CDR1 SGHDT and CDR2 YYEEEE. CDR3 DNA sequence: TGTGCCAGCAGCTTGTGGGGTCGGAACACCGGGGAGCTGTTTTTT. This codes for CASSLWGRNTGELFF.

V is TRBV5-1 and J is TRBJ1-1, with 7 bases that match TRBD1. The CDR3 sequence is 13 residues long. Germline V gives CDR1 SGHRS, CDR2 YFSETQ. V shed 4 bases and J 4 bases; nucleotides not matched to a gene: 4. Written as DNA, the CDR3 is TGCGCCAGCAGCGCGACAGGGTCCACTGAAGCTTTCTTT. Amino acids: CASSATGSTEAFF. The complete variable domain, with remaining parts taken from reference TRBV5-1 and TRBJ1-1, reads KAGVTQTPRYLIKTRGQQVTLSCSPISGHRSVSWYQQTPGQGLQFLFEYFSETQRNKGNFPGRFSGRQFSNSRSEMNVSTLELGDSALYLCASSATGSTEAFFGQGTRLTVV.

The chain is built from TRBV5-4 and TRBJ2-7; 8 nucleotides agree with TRBD1. CDR3 size: 17 residues. Trimming removed 4 bases from V and 3 bases from J; junction bases left unmatched: 15. Germline lookup yields CDR1 SGHNT and CDR2 YYREEE (reference sequence). The CDR3 loop is CASSPSSRTGLRYEQYF. Here the CDR3 DNA reads TGTGCCAGCAGCCCCTCAAGTCGGACAGGGCTTCGCTACGAGCAGTACTTC.

This clone turned up a few times. V gene TRBV7-2 combines with J gene TRBJ2-6; D is ambiguous. Germline CDR1 is SGHTA and CDR2 is FQGNSA. With 3 bases removed from V and 4 bases from J, the gap between germline ends came to 10 bases. The CDR3 is 15 amino acids. The CDR3, as DNA: TGTGCCAGCAGCTTGGATGGTAGCGGGGCCAACGTCCTGACTTTC. It specifies CASSLDGSGANVLTF.

The chain joins TRBV12-3 or TRBV12-4 to TRBJ2-7, with D perhaps TRBD2 (6 bases). V was clipped by 7 bases and J by 6 bases, with 16 bases between them. The CDR3 has 13 residues. The CDR3 reads CASTRQWTIEQYF. CDR3 DNA: TGTGCCAGCACCAGACAATGGACTATCGAGCAGTACTTC.

This clone was counted only a few times. The rearrangement joins TRBV15 to TRBJ2-2; unclear D gene. The V end was cut by 0 bases, the J end by 6 bases, with 5 bases between. Germline CDR1 is LNHNV and CDR2 is YYDKDF (reference sequence). The CDR3 covers 13 residues. CDR3 DNA sequence: TGTGCCACCAGCAGAGATCTTTCCGGGGAGCTGTTTTTT. This encodes CATSRDLSGELFF.

This rearrangement joins TRBV30 to TRBJ2-7; D not resolved. The CDR3 runs to 12 residues. Trimming removed 3 bases at V and 3 bases at J, with 9 bases between. The germline V gene encodes CDR1 GTSNPN and CDR2 SVGIG (reference sequence). CDR3 amino acids: CAWSWTVYEQYF. Written as DNA, the CDR3 is TGTGCCTGGAGCTGGACGGTCTACGAGCAGTACTTC.

This clone has only one observation. J is TRBJ2-7 and V is TRBV13; D assignment may be TRBD1 or TRBD2 (5 bases each). Between the trimmed V and J ends, which lost 5 bases and 2 bases, there was a span of 13 bases. There are 14 residues in the CDR3. CDR1 PRHDT and CDR2 FYEKMQ come from the germline V gene (reference sequence). CDR3 DNA: TGTGCCAGCAGCCTCCGGGACCGAACCTACGAGCAGTACTTC. Protein: CASSLRDRTYEQYF.

This sequence joins TRBV3-1 (or the pseudogene TRBV3-2) and TRBJ1-2; D gene uncertain. Germline values: CDR1 LGHDT, CDR2 YNNKEL (reference sequence). This CDR3 region has 13 residues. V lost 1 base and J 4 bases, leaving 7 bases between the germline ends. The CDR3 region is CASSQAATYGYTF. CDR3 bases: TGTGCCAGCAGCCAAGCAGCAACCTATGGCTACACCTTC.

V gene TRBV7-8 combines with J gene TRBJ1-1; tentatively, D is TRBD1 (5 bases). In germline, CDR1 is SGHVS, CDR2 FQNEAQ. This CDR3 is 14 amino acids long. V was pared by 3 bases and J by 1 base, with 9 bases between. In DNA, the CDR3 is TGTGCCAGCAGCTTGGGGGTATGGAACACTGAAGCTTTCTTT. This translates into CASSLGVWNTEAFF.

V gene TRBV28 combines with J gene TRBJ2-2; either TRBD1 or TRBD2 may supply D (6 bases each). Germline V gene sequence: CDR1 MDHEN, CDR2 SYDVKM. V lost 1 base, J lost 7 bases, and 19 bases lay in between. The CDR3 runs to 17 residues. The CDR3 reads CASSLLGGGRGVGELFF. The CDR3 DNA is TGTGCCAGCAGTTTATTAGGAGGGGGGAGAGGTGTCGGGGAGCTGTTTTTT.

The chain links TRBV6-2 or TRBV6-3 to TRBJ2-7, with D possibly being TRBD2 (5 bases). With 2 bases removed from V and 0 bases from J, the gap between germline ends came to 11 bases. CDR1 is MNHEY, CDR2 SVGEGT, per germline. This CDR3 spans 15 amino acids. The CDR3 bases are TGTGCCAGCAGTTACAGGCGGGTTGCCTCCTACGAGCAGTACTTC. Protein product: CASSYRRVASYEQYF.

V usage is TRBV10-3 and J usage is TRBJ2-5; D may be TRBD2 (5 bases). CDR3 size: 15 residues. Germline CDR1 ENHRY, CDR2 SYGVKD. V was pared by 2 bases and J by 4 bases, with 14 bases between. CDR3 sequence reads: CAISEEGRLPETQYF. In DNA form, the CDR3 reads TGTGCCATCAGTGAGGAGGGCAGGCTCCCAGAGACCCAGTACTTC.